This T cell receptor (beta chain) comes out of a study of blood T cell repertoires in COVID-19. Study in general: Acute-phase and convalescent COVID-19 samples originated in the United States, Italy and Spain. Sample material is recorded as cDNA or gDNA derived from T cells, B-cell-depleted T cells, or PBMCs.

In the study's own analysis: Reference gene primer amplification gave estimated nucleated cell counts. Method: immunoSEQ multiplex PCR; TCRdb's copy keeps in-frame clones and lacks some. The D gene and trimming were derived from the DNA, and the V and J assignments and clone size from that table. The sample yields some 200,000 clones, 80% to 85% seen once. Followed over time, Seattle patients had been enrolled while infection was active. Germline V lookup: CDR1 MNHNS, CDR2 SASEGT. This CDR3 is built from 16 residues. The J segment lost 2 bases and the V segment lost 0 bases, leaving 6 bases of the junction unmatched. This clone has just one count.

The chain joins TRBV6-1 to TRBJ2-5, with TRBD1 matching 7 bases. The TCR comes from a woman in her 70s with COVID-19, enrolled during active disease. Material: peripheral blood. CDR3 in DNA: TGTGCCAGCAGTGAAGCCGGTTGGGACAGTCAAGAGACCCAGTACTTC. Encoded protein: CASSEAGWDSQETQYF.